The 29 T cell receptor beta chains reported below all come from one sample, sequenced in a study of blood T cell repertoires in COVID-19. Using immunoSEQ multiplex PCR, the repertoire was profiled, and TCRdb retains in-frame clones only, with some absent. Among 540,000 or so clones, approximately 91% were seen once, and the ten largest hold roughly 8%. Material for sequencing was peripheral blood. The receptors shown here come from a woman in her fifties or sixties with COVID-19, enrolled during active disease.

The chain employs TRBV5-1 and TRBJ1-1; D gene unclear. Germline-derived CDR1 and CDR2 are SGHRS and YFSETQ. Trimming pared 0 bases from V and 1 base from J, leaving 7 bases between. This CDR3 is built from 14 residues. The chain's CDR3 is CASSLAVANTEAFF. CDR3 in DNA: TGCGCCAGCAGCTTGGCGGTAGCGAACACTGAAGCTTTCTTT. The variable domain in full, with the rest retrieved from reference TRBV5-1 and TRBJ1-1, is KAGVTQTPRYLIKTRGQQVTLSCSPISGHRSVSWYQQTPGQGLQFLFEYFSETQRNKGNFPGRFSGRQFSNSRSEMNVSTLELGDSALYLCASSLAVANTEAFFGQGTRLTVV.

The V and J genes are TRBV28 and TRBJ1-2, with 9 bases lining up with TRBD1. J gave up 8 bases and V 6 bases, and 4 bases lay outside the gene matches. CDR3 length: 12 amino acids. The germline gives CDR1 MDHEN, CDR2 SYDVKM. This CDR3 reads CASSRDRDGYTF. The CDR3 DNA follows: TGTGCCAGCAGCCGGGACAGGGACGGCTACACCTTC.

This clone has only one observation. The CDR3 DNA reads TGTGCCAGCAGGCGTCAGGGAGGGAATCAGCCCCAGCATTTT. Its protein product is CASRRQGGNQPQHF. The chain carries TRBV6-5 and TRBJ1-5; possible D gene TRBD1, 5 bases. CDR3 length equals 14 residues. V was clipped by 6 bases and J by 4 bases, with 13 bases between them. The germline CDR1 and CDR2 sequences are MNHEY and SVGAGI.

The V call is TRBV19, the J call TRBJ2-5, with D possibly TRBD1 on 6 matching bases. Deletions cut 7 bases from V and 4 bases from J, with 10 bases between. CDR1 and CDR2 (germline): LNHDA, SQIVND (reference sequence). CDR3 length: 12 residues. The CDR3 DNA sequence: TGTGCCAGTACAGGGGAGACAGAGACCCAGTACTTC. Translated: CASTGETETQYF.

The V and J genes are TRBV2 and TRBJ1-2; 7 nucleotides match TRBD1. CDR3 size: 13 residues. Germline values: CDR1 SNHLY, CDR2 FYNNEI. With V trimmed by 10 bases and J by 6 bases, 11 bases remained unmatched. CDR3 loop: CATRGAGNDGYTF. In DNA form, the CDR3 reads TGTGCCACCAGGGGGGCAGGGAACGATGGCTACACCTTC.

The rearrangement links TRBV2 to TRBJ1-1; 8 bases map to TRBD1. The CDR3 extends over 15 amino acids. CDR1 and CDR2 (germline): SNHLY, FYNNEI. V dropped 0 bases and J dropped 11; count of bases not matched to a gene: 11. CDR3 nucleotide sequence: TGTGCCAGCAGTGAAGCGCTCTTTGGACAGGGAGAGGCTTTCTTT. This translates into CASSEALFGQGEAFF.

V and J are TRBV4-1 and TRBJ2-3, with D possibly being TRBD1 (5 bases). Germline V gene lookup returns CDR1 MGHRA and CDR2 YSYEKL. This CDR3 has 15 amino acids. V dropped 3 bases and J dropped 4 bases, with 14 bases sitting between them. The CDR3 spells CASSHEPGYADTQYF. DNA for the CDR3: TGCGCCAGCAGCCACGAGCCAGGGTATGCAGATACGCAGTATTTT.

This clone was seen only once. The CDR3 reads CASSIGAGYSNQPQHF. The DNA for the CDR3 is TGTGCCAGTAGTATAGGAGCCGGTTATAGCAATCAGCCCCAGCATTTT. The rearrangement joins TRBV19 to TRBJ1-5; D is uncertain. The CDR3 has 16 residues. Trimming removed 1 base at V and 0 bases at J, with 10 bases between. Germline CDR1 and CDR2: LNHDA and SQIVND (reference sequence).

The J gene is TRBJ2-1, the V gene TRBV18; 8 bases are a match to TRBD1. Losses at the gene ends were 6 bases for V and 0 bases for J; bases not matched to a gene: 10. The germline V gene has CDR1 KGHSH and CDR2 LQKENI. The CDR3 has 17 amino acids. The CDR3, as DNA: TGTGCCAGCTCGCGAACTACAGGGGGATCCTCCTACAATGAGCAGTTCTTC. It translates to CASSRTTGGSSYNEQFF.

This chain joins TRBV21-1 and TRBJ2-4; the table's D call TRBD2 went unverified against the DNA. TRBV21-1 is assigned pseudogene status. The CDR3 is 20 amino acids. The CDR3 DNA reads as TGTGCCAGCAGCTCGAAAAGGGGTCGACCGGGGGGGCTAGCCAAAAACATTCAGTACTTC. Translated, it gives CASSSKRGRPGGLAKNIQYF.

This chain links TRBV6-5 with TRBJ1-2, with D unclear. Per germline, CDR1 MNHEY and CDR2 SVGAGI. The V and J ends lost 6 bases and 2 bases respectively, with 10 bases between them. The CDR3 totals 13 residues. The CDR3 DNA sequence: TGTGCCAGCAGAGCCGAATGGAACTATGGCTACACCTTC. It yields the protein CASRAEWNYGYTF.

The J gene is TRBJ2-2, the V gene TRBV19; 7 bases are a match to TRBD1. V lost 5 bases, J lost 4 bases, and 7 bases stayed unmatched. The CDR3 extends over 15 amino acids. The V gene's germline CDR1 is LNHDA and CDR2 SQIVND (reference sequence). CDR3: CASSYRGPSTGELFF. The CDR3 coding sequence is TGTGCCAGTAGTTACAGGGGCCCCTCCACCGGGGAGCTGTTTTTT.

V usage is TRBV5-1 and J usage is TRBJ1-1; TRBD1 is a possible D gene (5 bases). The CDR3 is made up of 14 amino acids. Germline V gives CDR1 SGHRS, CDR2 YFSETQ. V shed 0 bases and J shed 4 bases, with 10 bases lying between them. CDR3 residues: CASSLGGLFTEAFF. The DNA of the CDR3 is TGCGCCAGCAGCTTGGGGGGACTGTTCACTGAAGCTTTCTTT.

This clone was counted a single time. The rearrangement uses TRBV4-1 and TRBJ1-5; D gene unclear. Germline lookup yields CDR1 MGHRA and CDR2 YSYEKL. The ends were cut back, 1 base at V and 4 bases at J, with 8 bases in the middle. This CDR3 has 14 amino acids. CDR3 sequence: CASSQVSGNQPQHF. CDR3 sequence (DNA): TGCGCCAGCAGCCAAGTTTCCGGGAATCAGCCCCAGCATTTT.

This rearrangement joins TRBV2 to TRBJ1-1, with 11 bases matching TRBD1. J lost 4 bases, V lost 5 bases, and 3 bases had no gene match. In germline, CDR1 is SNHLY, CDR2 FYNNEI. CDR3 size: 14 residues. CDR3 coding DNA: TGTGCCAGCAGTACGGACAGGGGGCCCACTGAAGCTTTCTTT. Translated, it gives CASSTDRGPTEAFF.

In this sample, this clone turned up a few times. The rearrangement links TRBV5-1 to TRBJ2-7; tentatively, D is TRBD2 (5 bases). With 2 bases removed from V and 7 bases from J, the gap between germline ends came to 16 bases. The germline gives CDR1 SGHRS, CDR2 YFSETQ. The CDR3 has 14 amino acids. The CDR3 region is CASSFLGITGEQYF. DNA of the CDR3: TGCGCCAGCAGCTTTCTGGGGATAACGGGGGAGCAGTACTTC. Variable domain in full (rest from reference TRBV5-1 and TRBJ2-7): KAGVTQTPRYLIKTRGQQVTLSCSPISGHRSVSWYQQTPGQGLQFLFEYFSETQRNKGNFPGRFSGRQFSNSRSEMNVSTLELGDSALYLCASSFLGITGEQYFGPGTRLTVT.

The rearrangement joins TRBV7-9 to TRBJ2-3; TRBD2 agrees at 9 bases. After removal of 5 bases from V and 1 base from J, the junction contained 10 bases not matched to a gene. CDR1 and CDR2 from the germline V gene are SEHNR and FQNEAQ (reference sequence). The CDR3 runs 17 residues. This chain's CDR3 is CASSPKVAGAGTDTQYF. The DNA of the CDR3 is TGTGCCAGCAGCCCTAAAGTAGCGGGGGCCGGCACAGATACGCAGTATTTT. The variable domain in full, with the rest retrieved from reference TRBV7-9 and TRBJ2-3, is DTGVSQNPRHKITKRGQNVTFRCDPISEHNRLYWYRQTLGQGPEFLTYFQNEAQLEKSRLLSDRFSAERPKGSFSTLEIQRTEQGDSAMYLCASSPKVAGAGTDTQYFGPGTRLTVL.

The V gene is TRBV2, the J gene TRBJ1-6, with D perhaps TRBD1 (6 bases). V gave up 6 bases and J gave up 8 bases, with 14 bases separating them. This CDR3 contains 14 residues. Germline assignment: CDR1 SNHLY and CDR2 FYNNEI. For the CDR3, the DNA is TGTGCCAGCAGGGTAAACGACAGGTATTCACCCCTCCACTTT. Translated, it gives CASRVNDRYSPLHF. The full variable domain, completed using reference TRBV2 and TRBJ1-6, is EPEVTQTPSHQVTQMGQEVILRCVPISNHLYFYWYRQILGQKVEFLVSFYNNEISEKSEIFDDQFSVERPDGSNFTLKIRSTKLEDSAMYFCASRVNDRYSPLHFGNGTRLTVT.

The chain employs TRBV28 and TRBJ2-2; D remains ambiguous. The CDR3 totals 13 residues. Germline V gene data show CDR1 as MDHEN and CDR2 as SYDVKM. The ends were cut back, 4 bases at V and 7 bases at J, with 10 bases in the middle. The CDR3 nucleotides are TGTGCCAGCAGTTCTCCCCCCAGCGGGGAGCTGTTTTTT. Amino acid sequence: CASSSPPSGELFF.

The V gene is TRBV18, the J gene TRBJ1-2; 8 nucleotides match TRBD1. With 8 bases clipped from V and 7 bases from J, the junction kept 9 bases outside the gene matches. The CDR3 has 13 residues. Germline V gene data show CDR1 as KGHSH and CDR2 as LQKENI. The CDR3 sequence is CASAEGQESGYTF. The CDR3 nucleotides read TGTGCCAGCGCTGAGGGACAGGAAAGTGGCTACACCTTC.

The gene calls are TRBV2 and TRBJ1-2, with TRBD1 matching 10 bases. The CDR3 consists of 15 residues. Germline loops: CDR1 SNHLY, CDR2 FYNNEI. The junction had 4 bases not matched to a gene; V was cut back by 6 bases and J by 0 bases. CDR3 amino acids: CASRGDRGTNYGYTF. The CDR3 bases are TGTGCCAGCAGAGGGGACAGGGGAACTAACTATGGCTACACCTTC.

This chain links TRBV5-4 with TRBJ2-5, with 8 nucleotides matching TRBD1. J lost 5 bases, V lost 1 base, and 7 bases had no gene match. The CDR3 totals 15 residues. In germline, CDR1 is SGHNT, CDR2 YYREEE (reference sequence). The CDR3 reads CASSLYGRGRETQYF. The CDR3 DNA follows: TGTGCCAGCAGCTTGTACGGCAGGGGGCGGGAGACCCAGTACTTC.

CDR3 coding DNA: TGTGCCAGCAGCACGGACCGGTGGGGGCGAGCTTTCTTT. Amino acids: CASSTDRWGRAFF. V is TRBV5-8 and J is TRBJ1-1; D might be TRBD1 (6 bases). CDR1 is SGHTS and CDR2 is YDEGEE in the germline V gene. The CDR3 has 13 residues. V was trimmed by 4 bases and J by 10 bases, leaving 17 bases between them.

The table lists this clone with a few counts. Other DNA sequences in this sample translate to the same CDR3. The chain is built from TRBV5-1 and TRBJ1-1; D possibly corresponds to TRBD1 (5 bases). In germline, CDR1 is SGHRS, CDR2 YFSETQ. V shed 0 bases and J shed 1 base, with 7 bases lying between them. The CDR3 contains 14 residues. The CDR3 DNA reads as TGCGCCAGCAGCTTGGCCACAGGGAACACTGAAGCTTTCTTT. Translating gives CASSLATGNTEAFF.

The CDR3 loop is CASSQDLRGTDTQYF. DNA of the CDR3: TGCGCCAGCAGTCAGGACTTACGCGGCACAGATACGCAGTATTTT. The rearrangement uses TRBV10-1 and TRBJ2-3; a weak D match, TRBD2 (5 bases). Trimming shortened V by 5 bases and J by 1 base, and 13 bases separated the two germline ends. The CDR3 has 15 amino acids. Per germline, CDR1 WNHNN and CDR2 SYGVQD (reference sequence).

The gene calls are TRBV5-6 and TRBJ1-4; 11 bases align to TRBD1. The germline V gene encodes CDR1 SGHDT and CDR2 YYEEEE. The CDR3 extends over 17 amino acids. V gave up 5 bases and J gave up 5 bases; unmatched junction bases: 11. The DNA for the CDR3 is TGTGCCAGCAGTTTGAGGGGACAGGGGGACCACAATGAAAAACTGTTTTTT. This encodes CASSLRGQGDHNEKLFF.

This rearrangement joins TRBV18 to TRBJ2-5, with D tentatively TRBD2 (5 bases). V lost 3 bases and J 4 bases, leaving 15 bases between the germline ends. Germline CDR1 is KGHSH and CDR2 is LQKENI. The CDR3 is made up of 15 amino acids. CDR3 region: CASSPATGVGETQYF. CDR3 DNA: TGTGCCAGCTCACCCGCAACCGGGGTTGGAGAGACCCAGTACTTC. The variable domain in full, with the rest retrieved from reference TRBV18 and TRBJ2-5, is NAGVMQNPRHLVRRRGQEARLRCSPMKGHSHVYWYRQLPEEGLKFMVYLQKENIIDESGMPKERFSAEFPKEGPSILRIQQVVRGDSAAYFCASSPATGVGETQYFGPGTRLLVL.

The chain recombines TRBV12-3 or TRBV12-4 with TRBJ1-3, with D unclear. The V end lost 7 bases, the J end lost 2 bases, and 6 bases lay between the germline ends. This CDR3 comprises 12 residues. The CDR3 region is CASTRAGNTIYF. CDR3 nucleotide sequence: TGTGCCAGCACCCGGGCTGGAAACACCATATATTTT.

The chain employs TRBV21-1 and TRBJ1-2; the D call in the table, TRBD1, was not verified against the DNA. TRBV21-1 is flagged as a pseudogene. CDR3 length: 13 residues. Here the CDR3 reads CASRKGKNYGYTF. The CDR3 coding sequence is TGTGCCAGCAGGAAGGGGAAGAACTATGGCTACACCTTC.